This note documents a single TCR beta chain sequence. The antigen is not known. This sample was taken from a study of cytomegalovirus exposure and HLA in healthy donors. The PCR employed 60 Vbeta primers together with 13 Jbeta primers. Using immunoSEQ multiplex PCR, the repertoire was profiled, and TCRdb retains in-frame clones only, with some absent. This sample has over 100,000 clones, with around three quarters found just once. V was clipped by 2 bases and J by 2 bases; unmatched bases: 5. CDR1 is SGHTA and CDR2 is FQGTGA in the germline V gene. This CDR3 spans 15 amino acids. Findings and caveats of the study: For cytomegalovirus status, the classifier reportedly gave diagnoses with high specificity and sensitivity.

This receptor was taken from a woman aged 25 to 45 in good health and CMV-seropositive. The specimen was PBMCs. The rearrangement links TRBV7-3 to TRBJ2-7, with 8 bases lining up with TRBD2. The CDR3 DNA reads TGTGCCAGCAGCTTAGGTAGCGGGGCGGCCTACGAGCAGTACTTC. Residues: CASSLGSGAAYEQYF.